This entry describes one T cell receptor (beta chain). In the authors' methods: How many nucleated cells were present was estimated from reference gene primer amplification. Measured with immunoSEQ multiplex PCR; TCRdb has only the in-frame clones, and not every one. The DNA was the basis for D and trimming; V, J and clone size are from that table. The table includes nearly 350,000 clones, about 90% detected once. The data were obtained in a study of blood T cell repertoires in COVID-19. Study-level background: COVID-19 samples collected from the United States, Italy and Spain covered acute and convalescent phases. Sample material is recorded as cDNA or gDNA derived from T cells, B-cell-depleted T cells, or PBMCs.

The clonotype comes from a woman between 18 and 30 years old who had recovered from COVID-19. Sequencing was carried out using peripheral blood.

The CDR3 here is CASSLTGGVTEAFF. CDR3 nucleotide sequence: TGTGCCAGCAGCTTAACAGGGGGCGTCACTGAAGCTTTCTTT. The chain couples TRBV7-6 to TRBJ1-1, with TRBD1 identical over 9 bases. Germline CDR1 SGHVS, CDR2 FNYEAQ. The V segment lost 2 bases and the J segment 4 bases; nucleotides outside the gene matches: 2. The CDR3 consists of 14 residues.